This T cell receptor (beta chain) came from a study of STAT5B mutations in CD4+ large granular lymphocyte leukemia (dated 2022 in TCRdb). Looking at the study overall: Among the healthy controls, the CDR3 'QG' motif was associated with a particular HLA allele. Flow cytometry on FACSCanto II or FACSVerse showed that the purified fractions were more than 95% pure among lymphocytes. The study compared the TCRbeta repertoires of patients with CD4+ T-cell large granular lymphocyte leukemia against the TCRbeta repertoires of healthy blood donors. General findings and caveats noted by the study authors: The data were not HLA-matched, and the relatively small sample size could explain the higher clonality seen in CD4+ compared with CD8+ T-LGLL. Enrichment of TRBV06-family usage was observed among the top patient clones (8/27) relative to healthy controls (2/35). Greater clonality appeared to be present in CD4-sorted patient repertoires than in healthy CD4+ repertoires, and the difference was retained after the putative leukemic clones were removed. Main leukemic clonotypes were private to each patient, although less than 30% of the main leukemic clonotypes were found at low frequency in the non-leukemic repertoires of other patients.

The healthy control group was made up of roughly 39 blood donors, and the Finnish Red Cross blood service supplied their buffy coats. All TCR-sequenced material derived from peripheral blood: patient blood samples and healthy donor buffy coats. Ficoll-Hypaque gradient centrifugation was used to isolate peripheral blood mononuclear cells. Magnetic purification was used to isolate CD4+ cells from the buffy coats of the healthy controls. The Gentra Puregene Cell and Tissue kit was used for genomic DNA extraction, and quantification was performed on a Qubit 2.0 fluorometer. This clone turned up a few times. What this receptor recognizes is not known. Base qualities are not at hand, and no much larger clone is one base apart. The CDR3 has 16 amino acids, counting the end cysteine and phenylalanine. Only CDR3 DNA is held: 48 bases, read in frame from base 1. Via the germline V gene, CDR1 is SNHLY and CDR2 FYNNEI. The junction shows trimming of 5 bases on V and 0 bases on J, plus 11 bases between the germline ends.

TCRbeta rearrangements were sequenced from genomic DNA using the immunoSEQ assay at survey resolution. The original methods were these. In the TCR sequencing data, the lowest productive clonotype frequency that could be detected was 2.59 x 10-5. Only productive TCRbeta rearrangements, defined as complete and in-frame sequences, were included in the analyses. Simpson clonality, calculated in the immunoSEQ Analyzer version 3.0, was used as the measure of sample clonality. Clones were categorized by frequency as very rare, small, medium, large (1-20%) or hyperexpanded (>20%). Generation probabilities were estimated with OLGA 1.2.3, V-gene circos plots were made with VDJtools, specificities were searched in VDJdb, and CDR3 motifs were identified with GLIPH. TCRdb limited this immuneACCESS table to in-frame rearrangements with V and J called. A share of clones is missing; checked studies link under half to unresolved V genes, and the rest is unexplained. V, J and clone size derive from that table, while D and trimming were established from the DNA sequence. This sample holds approximately 20,000 clones; roughly 65% were observed only once. About 29% of the sample lies in the top ten.

The source of this sequence is a human donor in good health. Input material: CD4+ T cells from blood buffy coats. The rearranged segments are TRBV2 and TRBJ1-6; TRBD1 might be the D gene, on 5 matching bases. CDR3 sequence: CASSSSGGSYNSPLHF. The nucleotides read TGTGCCAGCAGTTCGTCGGGGGGCTCCTATAATTCACCCCTCCACTTT.